This T cell receptor (beta chain) was sequenced during a study of cytomegalovirus exposure and HLA in healthy donors (dated by TCRdb to the late 2010s). As for the study more broadly: An earlier analysis of more than 550 of the donors reported about 280 Gb of sequence data and 95 million to 140 million unique TCR beta sequences obtained from roughly 170 million T cells. About 300 gigabases of sequencing data and 80 million or so unique TCR sequences were included in an early release covering under 650 HLA-typed donors. Of the 300 to 500 genotyped donors, less than 85% were placed in the genetic ancestry cluster associated with self-reported Caucasian donors. The study was designed to test whether signatures of past pathogen exposure could be identified by cataloging public T cell receptors. The study used immunosequencing to profile the T cell repertoires of around 600 subjects and linked those repertoires to cytomegalovirus serostatus. Besides the first cohort of about 730 subjects, a separate validation cohort made up of 120 different subjects was used. High-throughput TCR immunosequencing, statistical association of individual TCRs with disease status, and machine learning were combined to predict cytomegalovirus infection status. A later analysis re-analyzed previously published TCR beta repertoires from hundreds of donors and added high-resolution HLA genotyping to study TCR occurrence patterns. Rather than using new phenotypic data, the later analysis identified candidate immune exposures from TCR beta sequences and from how often those sequences occurred across donors. An earlier analysis of nearly 600 of the donors applied high-throughput TCR beta sequencing to assess whether each TCR beta V gene segment acted as functional or pseudogenic. Donor age, sex, ethnicity and CMV serostatus were compiled alongside the repertoire data. A later genetic analysis took genome-wide SNP genotypes for 398 of the 666 donors and used that subset as a discovery cohort. Every repertoire in the discovery cohort had been generated on one and the same sequencing platform. HLA typing covered class I and class II loci at four-digit resolution. The number of typed donors differed by locus: roughly 620-640 for A, B, C, DRB1 and DQB1; roughly 510 for DQA1; approximately 600 for DPA1; and roughly 490 for DPB1. Four to six DR-DQ haplotypes were handled as single units for association and clustering, since linkage in the cohort was strong. Among a few hundred genotyped donors of the cohort, an average of approximately 250,000 unique TCR beta nucleotide sequences were sequenced per donor, roughly a sixth of them non-productive. Beyond this particular receptor, the publication reports: At a false discovery rate of 0.05, a later analysis linked roughly 17,000 TCR beta sequences to specific HLA alleles. The earlier analysis of 450 to 700 of the donors excluded some 15 rarely observed V segments, including chromosome 9 orphons, because counts were too low. An earlier analysis of some 590 of the donors showed that most TCR beta V segments appeared in productive rearrangements either about 87% or about 30% of the time, which broadly matched IMGT annotations. In a later analysis, most CMV-associated TCR beta chains were found to appear HLA-restricted, with HLA associations seemingly driven largely by CMV exposure. Compared with the approximately 670-donor mean, donors in an Asian-associated ancestry cluster had fewer N-insertions in productive TCRs, according to a later genetic analysis. According to a later analysis, TCR association rates differed among HLA loci, with DRB1 alleles showing the most associated TCRs and HLA-C alleles showing the fewest. Some IMGT-functional V segments, including TRBV6-2 and TRBV6-3, could not be told apart with the 87-base-pair reads, so those segments were excluded. A further reported finding was that TCR beta sequences accurately predicted the HLA-A and HLA-B alleles for most subjects in the first cohort. A total of 164 TCR beta chains were listed by the study as associated with cytomegalovirus. The authors suggested that the approach could potentially be generalized to other disease states and immunological phenotypes. The presence/absence analyses assumed that sequencing depth was roughly uniform across donors, and that assumption may not be true. An association between a missense DCLRE1C variant and V-gene and J-gene trimming of TCR beta chains was found in a later genetic analysis and replicated in an independent cohort. In a later analysis, HLA-associated TCR beta chains showed more clonal expansion and lower generation probabilities than non-associated chains that were equally common. Assigning TCR associations to individual alleles was difficult when HLA alleles, especially DR and DQ, strongly co-occurred. For the cohort, immune exposure information was limited to CMV serostatus. Only TCR beta chains were sequenced in this cohort, and the absence of alpha or paired-chain data limited detectable features. Most TCR sequences were observed very rarely across donors, whereas some public TCRs were present in many individuals. Correlated functional status among segregating V segments might reflect linkage disequilibrium, but an unknown experimental factor could not be ruled out. According to a later analysis, parvovirus B19, influenza, CMV and Epstein-Barr virus appeared linked to several top co-occurrence clusters. In both the original and validation cohorts, the classifier was reported to diagnose cytomegalovirus status with high specificity and sensitivity. A cluster of highly shared sequence variants was judged likely to be a technical artifact of the sequencing pipeline. Because some donors lacked HLA typing at each locus, the association tests relied only on the typed subset. In vitro tests confirmed that three of the cytomegalovirus-associated TCR beta chains recognize cytomegalovirus antigens.

The cohort consisted of hundreds of healthy bone marrow donors. All cohort members were sampled while nominally healthy, although unrecorded immune exposures were likely present. The donor was CMV seronegative and belonged to the group of around 350 seronegative cohort members. Every donor gave a peripheral blood sample, and the peripheral blood mononuclear cells from that sample were used for TCR beta sequencing. The Qiagen DNeasy Blood Extraction Kit was used to extract genomic DNA from the blood cell samples. CDR1 LNHDA and CDR2 SQIVND are derived from the germline V gene (reference sequence). V ends up 6 bases short and J 1 base short, with an unmatched junction base count of 4. The CDR3, from cysteine to phenylalanine, totals 15 residues. Only the CDR3 part of the read is kept: 45 bases, read in frame from the first base. As regards this clone: Its antigen is still unknown. No much larger clone is present one base from it, and per-base qualities are unavailable.

Library creation used the immunoSEQ multiplex PCR assay. The multiplex PCR relied on a mix of 60 forward primers for TCR Vbeta segments and 13 reverse primers for TCR Jbeta segments. Amplification of the CDR3 region of rearranged TCR beta genes was performed with a multiplex PCR assay on genomic DNA. On the Illumina HiSeq System, the amplified TCR beta libraries were sequenced as 87-base-pair reads. As for the original processing: In a later analysis, some 80 million unique TCR beta chains were counted across the 500 to 850 repertoires, and approximately 11 million of these chains were shared by at least two donors. To remove PCR and sequencing errors, raw reads were error-corrected and collapsed into unique sequences using a nearest-neighbor algorithm that merged closely related sequences. V, D and J gene segments were assigned by aligning CDR3 sequences to IMGT reference sequences. For a sequence to be retained, at least a six-nucleotide match to both a V gene segment and a J gene segment was required. A rearrangement was called productive if the CDR3 had no stop codons and remained in frame with V and J, and every other rearrangement was called non-productive. CDR3 was defined by IMGT convention, running from the second conserved V-encoded cysteine to the conserved J-encoded phenylalanine. Sequences without an unambiguous match to a single V gene segment were excluded from the earlier analysis of 500 to 700 of the donors. An earlier analysis of almost 600 of the donors classified V segments as functional when productive rearrangements were above 56.7% and as segregating when the standard deviation between donors was above 5%. A statistical classification framework was built to diagnose cytomegalovirus status from the catalog of TCR beta chain sequences. A later analysis assigned V and J genes by comparing TCR nucleotide sequences with IMGT/GENE-DB human TR gene sequences. The TCRdist pipeline was used in a later analysis to assign CDR3 sequences and most-parsimonious VDJ recombination scenarios. In a later analysis, each TCR beta chain was defined by its CDR3 amino acid sequence together with its V-gene family, and reads lacking a unique V-gene family were excluded. A later analysis removed nearly 600 highly shared, low-generation-probability nucleotide sequences to deal with suspected cross-contamination and a sequencing artifact. For each public chain, a later analysis derived a clonal expansion index from normalized ranks of inferred template counts within each repertoire. In a later analysis, generation probabilities were computed using a VDJ recombination model fitted to out-of-frame rearrangements, and the results were checked against IGoR. In a later analysis, TCR-TCR, TCR-HLA and TCR-CMV co-occurrence was scored with hypergeometric tests, and a repertoire-size bias correction was applied to TCR pairs. A later analysis estimated false discovery rates by permuting HLA or CMV assignments 20 times. In a later analysis, co-occurring TCRs were grouped using DBSCAN, and TCRdist sequence similarity was added for clustering within HLA-allele-positive subsets. Repertoires with fewer than 30,000 or more than 120,000 public chains, plus five repertoires with anomalous nucleotide sharing, were excluded from co-occurrence clustering. Sourced from immuneACCESS, this table was stored by TCRdb with only in-frame sequences that have V and J called. A share of the clones is absent; for the studies checked, an unresolved V gene accounts for under half, and the remainder has no known explanation. V and J calls plus clone size are reproduced from that table; the DNA served to infer D and trimming. The sample profile shows some 110,000 clones; roughly 80% of them were found once. The ten largest clonotypes hold 1.5% to 2% of the sample.

The source of this sequence is a man in his forties or fifties in good health and CMV-seronegative. The chain employs TRBV19 and TRBJ1-3, with TRBD1 identical over 9 junction bases. The sequenced material came from PBMCs. The CDR3 loop reads CASSDRGFSGNTIYF. The nucleotide sequence is given as TGTGCCAGTAGCGACAGGGGGTTTTCTGGAAACACCATATATTTT. Outside the CDR3, residues come from the reference TRBV19 and TRBJ1-3 proteins, so the full variable domain is: DGGITQSPKYLFRKEGQNVTLSCEQNLNHDAMYWYRQDPGQGLRLIYYSQIVNDFQKGDIAEGYSVSREKKESFPLTVTSAQKNPTAFYLCASSDRGFSGNTIYFGEGSWLTVV.